Listed here are 29 T cell receptor beta chains from one sample, sequenced in a study of early stage breast cancer tumors. TCRdb's table, derived via immunoSEQ multiplex PCR, lists solely in-frame clones and lacks some. The top ten clones hold about 12% of a sample with about 9,900 clones, 64% of them seen once. What was sequenced was breast tumor tissue. The receptors were sampled from a person in their sixties or seventies with breast cancer.

V gene TRBV4-2 combines with J gene TRBJ2-1; D call uncertain. Germline V gene sequence: CDR1 LGHNA, CDR2 YNFKEQ. V gave up 1 base and J gave up 3 bases, with 10 bases separating them. This CDR3 contains 15 residues. In nucleotides, the CDR3 is TGTGCCAGCAGCCAAGGGATCCCGTTCTACAATGAGCAGTTCTTC. Translated, it gives CASSQGIPFYNEQFF.

The rearrangement uses TRBV5-6 and TRBJ2-5; D is possibly TRBD2 (5 bases). The CDR3 runs 16 residues. Trimming left V 0 bases short and J 5 bases short, with 17 bases between. Germline lookup yields CDR1 SGHDT and CDR2 YYEEEE. In DNA form, the CDR3 reads TGTGCCAGCAGCTTGGATCTGCGCACGGAGGCGGAGACCCAGTACTTC. Encoded protein: CASSLDLRTEAETQYF.

The CDR3: CAAAGTGSPRWEKLFF. The CDR3 DNA follows: TGTGCCGCCGCCGGGACAGGATCCCCTCGGTGGGAAAAACTGTTTTTT. The rearrangement links TRBV6-4 to TRBJ1-4, with 8 bases aligning to TRBD1. Trimming at V came to 11 bases and at J to 8 bases, leaving 19 bases not matched to a gene. Germline V CDR1 and CDR2: MRHNA, SNTAGT. This CDR3 region has 16 residues.

The gene calls are TRBV7-9 and TRBJ2-3, with 8 nucleotides matching TRBD1. Losses at the gene ends were 4 bases for V and 2 bases for J; bases not matched to a gene: 8. In germline, CDR1 is SEHNR, CDR2 FQNEAQ (reference sequence). The CDR3 extends over 16 amino acids. CDR3 loop: CASSSTGDQNTDTQYF. As DNA, the CDR3 is TGTGCCAGCAGCTCGACAGGGGACCAGAACACAGATACGCAGTATTTT. Full variable domain (rest looked up from reference TRBV7-9 and TRBJ2-3): DTGVSQNPRHKITKRGQNVTFRCDPISEHNRLYWYRQTLGQGPEFLTYFQNEAQLEKSRLLSDRFSAERPKGSFSTLEIQRTEQGDSAMYLCASSSTGDQNTDTQYFGPGTRLTVL.

This chain uses TRBV6-4 with TRBJ2-1; the D gene is possibly TRBD2 (7 bases). The CDR3 has 16 residues. V was cut by 3 bases and J by 1 base, with 13 bases left in between. Germline values: CDR1 MRHNA, CDR2 SNTAGT. CDR3 in amino acids: CASSESGGGSYNEQFF. The DNA of the CDR3 is TGTGCCAGCAGTGAATCGGGGGGCGGATCCTACAATGAGCAGTTCTTC.

This chain joins TRBV10-3 and TRBJ2-1, with 8 bases that match TRBD1. Germline V gene data show CDR1 as ENHRY and CDR2 as SYGVKD. The CDR3 runs 14 residues. V trimming: 6 bases; J trimming: 7 bases; junction bases outside the gene matches: 8. CDR3 loop: CAIRWTGRENEQFF. DNA for the CDR3: TGTGCCATCAGATGGACAGGGCGAGAAAATGAGCAGTTCTTC.

The chain has TRBV20-1 and TRBJ1-2; D is undetermined. The CDR3 has 11 residues. Germline V gene data show CDR1 as DFQATT and CDR2 as SNEGSKA (reference sequence). V was trimmed by 3 bases and J by 5 bases, leaving 7 bases between them. Here the CDR3 DNA reads TGCAGTGCTAGCTTCGAATATGGCTACACCTTC. Translated, it gives CSASFEYGYTF.

V usage is TRBV18 and J usage is TRBJ2-7; 9 bases match TRBD2. Per the germline V gene, CDR1 is KGHSH and CDR2 is LQKENI. This CDR3 is built from 15 residues. V trimming: 5 bases; J trimming: 5 bases; junction bases outside the gene matches: 10. The CDR3 region has the DNA TGTGCCAGCTCAATTTCCACTAGCGGGTTCAACGAGCAGTACTTC. This encodes CASSISTSGFNEQYF.

The V gene is TRBV6-5, the J gene TRBJ2-5; D remains unclear. V was clipped by 1 base and J by 2 bases, with 8 bases between them. The CDR3 consists of 14 residues. Per the germline V gene, CDR1 is MNHEY and CDR2 is SVGAGI. CDR3 DNA: TGTGCCAGCAGTTACTTGGGCAGTCAAGAGACCCAGTACTTC. It yields the protein CASSYLGSQETQYF.

The chain couples TRBV14 to TRBJ2-2; 9 positions match TRBD1. Trimming removed 4 bases from V and 4 bases from J; junction bases left unmatched: 7. Germline V gene data show CDR1 as SGHDN and CDR2 as FVKESK. The CDR3 sequence is 16 residues long. CDR3 sequence: CASSLFGQGFTGELFF. Here the CDR3 DNA reads TGTGCCAGCAGCCTTTTCGGACAGGGGTTCACCGGGGAGCTGTTTTTT.

The chain is built from TRBV15 and TRBJ1-5, with TRBD1 as a possible D gene (5 bases). This CDR3 is 17 amino acids long. V lost 1 base and J lost 6, with 19 bases in between. CDR1 and CDR2 (germline): LNHNV, YYDKDF (reference sequence). The DNA for the CDR3 is TGTGCCACCAGCAGAGGTGAAACGGGGGACGTTAGTCAGCCCCAGCATTTT. Its protein product is CATSRGETGDVSQPQHF.

CDR3 sequence: CASSNRARNTEAFF. CDR3 coding DNA: TGTGCCAGCAGCAACAGGGCGAGGAACACTGAAGCTTTCTTT. The genes are TRBV27 and TRBJ1-1; D is possibly TRBD1 (6 bases). Trimming pared 6 bases from V and 1 base from J, leaving 12 bases between. Per germline, CDR1 MNHEY and CDR2 SMNVEV (reference sequence). There are 14 residues in the CDR3.

The chain links TRBV5-1 to TRBJ2-1; maybe TRBD2 (5 bases). CDR3 length equals 15 residues. The germline V and J ends were trimmed by 2 bases and 8 bases, with 17 bases remaining between them. Germline-derived CDR1 and CDR2 are SGHRS and YFSETQ. The CDR3 coding sequence is TGCGCCAGCAGCTTAGCAAGCGGAGACGGGGATGAGCAGTTCTTC. Its translation is CASSLASGDGDEQFF.

The chain has TRBV5-6 and TRBJ1-2; D call uncertain. CDR1 and CDR2 from the germline V gene are SGHDT and YYEEEE. V was trimmed by 0 bases and J by 7 bases, leaving 13 bases between them. This CDR3 contains 14 residues. This CDR3 is CASSLGQSLVGYTF. CDR3 bases: TGTGCCAGCAGCTTGGGGCAGTCCTTAGTTGGCTACACCTTC.

This clone occurred once. This chain joins TRBV5-1 and TRBJ1-4, with a tentative D call TRBD1 (6 bases). The germline V gene encodes CDR1 SGHRS and CDR2 YFSETQ. This CDR3 has 15 residues. Trimming left V 6 bases short and J 0 bases short, with 12 bases between. CDR3 nucleotides: TGCGCCAGCACTGACCGGGACACAACTAATGAAAAACTGTTTTTT. This sequence encodes CASTDRDTTNEKLFF.

The rearrangement joins TRBV27 to TRBJ1-1; 9 positions agree with TRBD1. V lost 5 bases, J lost 10 bases, and 11 bases stayed unmatched. The CDR3 totals 14 residues. The V gene's germline CDR1 is MNHEY and CDR2 SMNVEV (reference sequence). The CDR3 here is CASSTQTGGGGAFF. The CDR3, as DNA: TGTGCCAGCAGTACCCAGACAGGGGGGGGAGGAGCTTTCTTT.

There are a few counts of this clone. The rearrangement uses TRBV5-1 and TRBJ2-4; TRBD2 aligns across 15 bases. The V gene's germline CDR1 is SGHRS and CDR2 YFSETQ. This CDR3 spans 16 amino acids. V lost 4 bases and J lost 8; bases outside the gene matches: 7. CDR3 in DNA: TGCGCCAGCAGCCCAGGGACTAGCGGGGGGAGGTACATTCAGTACTTC. Amino acid sequence: CASSPGTSGGRYIQYF.

The chain uses TRBV4-2 and TRBJ1-4, with D perhaps TRBD1 (5 bases). V was shortened by 0 bases and J by 4 bases, with 9 bases between the two germline ends. The V gene's germline CDR1 is LGHNA and CDR2 YNFKEQ. This CDR3 comprises 15 residues. DNA for the CDR3: TGTGCCAGCAGCCAAGAGGGGAGGGGTAATGAAAAACTGTTTTTT. This codes for CASSQEGRGNEKLFF.

This clone was seen a handful of times. The CDR3 protein is CASSEGTVDTEAFF. CDR3 nucleotides: TGTGCCAGCAGCGAAGGGACAGTAGACACTGAAGCTTTCTTT. This chain connects TRBV9 to TRBJ1-1; 7 bases are a match to TRBD1. The J segment lost 3 bases and the V segment lost 3 bases, leaving 5 bases of the junction unmatched. The CDR3 length is 14 residues. CDR1 and CDR2 from the germline V gene are SGDLS and YYNGEE.

This rearrangement joins TRBV11-3 to TRBJ2-1; weak D call: TRBD2 (6 bases). CDR1 is SGHNT, CDR2 YENEEA, per germline. This CDR3 has 16 amino acids. Trimming stripped 1 base from V and 2 bases from J, with 12 bases between. The CDR3 sequence: CASSLGGGSAYNEQFF. The DNA for the CDR3 is TGTGCCAGCAGCTTAGGGGGAGGTAGCGCCTACAATGAGCAGTTCTTC.

The V and J genes are TRBV14 and TRBJ2-2; tentatively, D is TRBD1 (5 bases). The germline V and J ends were trimmed by 1 base and 5 bases, with 14 bases remaining between them. Per the germline V gene, CDR1 is SGHDN and CDR2 is FVKESK. This CDR3 spans 16 amino acids. CDR3 coding DNA: TGTGCCAGCAGCCAAGTTCCGCAGGGCTGGACCGGGGAGCTGTTTTTT. Its protein product is CASSQVPQGWTGELFF.

The chain has TRBV5-4 and TRBJ2-1, with 8 bases fitting TRBD2. The CDR3 covers 15 residues. Germline V gene sequence: CDR1 SGHNT, CDR2 YYREEE (reference sequence). Trimming removed 3 bases from V and 5 bases from J; junction bases left unmatched: 7. The CDR3 region has the DNA TGTGCCAGCAGCTACGGGGGAGCGGGGGACAATGAGCAGTTCTTC. Protein sequence: CASSYGGAGDNEQFF.

In its sample, this clone was seen a few times. This rearrangement joins TRBV19 to TRBJ1-2; weak D call: TRBD1 (6 bases). The CDR3 is 16 residues long. V lost 6 bases and J lost 8, with 25 bases in between. The germline gives CDR1 LNHDA, CDR2 SQIVND (reference sequence). The CDR3 loop reads CASSPKQEHGGVGYTF. CDR3 bases: TGTGCCAGTAGCCCGAAACAGGAACATGGGGGCGTCGGCTACACCTTC.

V is TRBV9 and J is TRBJ2-3, with D possibly called TRBD1 or TRBD2 (6 bases each). Germline V gives CDR1 SGDLS, CDR2 YYNGEE. This CDR3 has 16 residues. The V gene lost 0 bases and the J gene lost 2 bases, with 13 bases spanning the gap. CDR3 sequence (DNA): TGTGCCAGCAGCGTAGTTGAGGGGGGTCCCACAGATACGCAGTATTTT. This sequence encodes CASSVVEGGPTDTQYF. Full variable domain (missing parts from reference TRBV9 and TRBJ2-3): DSGVTQTPKHLITATGQRVTLRCSPRSGDLSVYWYQQSLDQGLQFLIQYYNGEERAKGNILERFSAQQFPDLHSELNLSSLELGDSALYFCASSVVEGGPTDTQYFGPGTRLTVL.

The V and J genes are TRBV23-1 and TRBJ1-5; a possible D gene is TRBD1 (6 bases). TRBV23-1 is an open reading frame whose function is uncertain. The V gene lost 1 base and the J gene lost 3 bases, with 13 bases spanning the gap. The CDR3 covers 16 residues. CDR3 loop: CASSQFPGVINQPQHF. The CDR3 region has the DNA TGCGCCAGCAGTCAATTTCCAGGGGTTATCAATCAGCCCCAGCATTTT.

This clone was detected only once. Different DNA sequences within this sample yield the same CDR3. This sequence joins TRBV5-1 and TRBJ1-3; no firm D call. The CDR3 runs to 16 residues. V dropped 0 bases and J dropped 0 bases, with 10 bases sitting between them. Germline V gene data show CDR1 as SGHRS and CDR2 as YFSETQ. CDR3 region: CASSLGYRASGNTIYF. As DNA, the CDR3 is TGCGCCAGCAGCTTGGGTTATAGAGCCTCTGGAAACACCATATATTTT.

V is TRBV10-3 and J is TRBJ2-5, with D unresolved. From germline, CDR1 is ENHRY and CDR2 SYGVKD. V lost 10 bases, J lost 5 bases, and 11 bases lay in between. The CDR3 runs 11 residues. The CDR3 loop is CATSIGETQYF. The CDR3 coding sequence is TGTGCCACCTCAATAGGGGAGACCCAGTACTTC.

The gene calls are TRBV27 and TRBJ2-7, with 9 positions matching TRBD1. From germline, CDR1 is MNHEY and CDR2 SMNVEV (reference sequence). The CDR3 loop spans 15 amino acids. The trim removed 5 bases at V and 7 bases at J, leaving 12 bases unmatched. CDR3 amino acids: CASSPPSDRGREQYF. The CDR3 DNA follows: TGTGCCAGCAGTCCCCCGTCGGACAGGGGAAGGGAGCAGTACTTC.

The chain employs TRBV5-4 and TRBJ2-1; 8 positions agree with TRBD1. Germline CDR1 is SGHNT and CDR2 is YYREEE (reference sequence). Trimming took 3 bases from V and 1 from J; bases not matched to a gene: 9. This CDR3 is 17 amino acids long. The CDR3 DNA reads TGTGCCAGCAGCTCCGCTGCAGGGGGCTTGTCCTACAATGAGCAGTTCTTC. Protein sequence: CASSSAAGGLSYNEQFF.